The source of this T cell receptor beta chain is a study of T cells in Graves' hyperthyroidism and ophthalmopathy. As for the study in general: Peripheral blood was taken when the disease was first diagnosed, before any treatment began. Whole-study results and caveats: Onset of ophthalmopathy came a median 6.5 months after the model predicted it.

This clonotype was picked up many times. Its antigen is not known. TCR beta CDR3 regions were amplified from RNA transcripts. During a first-round RT-PCR of the TCR CDR3, the HTBI primer set was used. TCRdb fed the multiplex PCR reads into MiXCR, producing one record per CDR3 protein. The sample lists over 500,000 distinct CDR3 sequences, about 16% occurring once. A NOSPECS grade of at least 4, a Clinical Activity Score of at least 3 and duration under 3 months were recorded in ophthalmopathy patients. Uncontrolled infections, other autoimmune diseases, pregnancy or lactation led to exclusion of patients. This TCR derives from a woman aged 25 to 39 with Graves' ophthalmopathy. Sequenced material: blood.

CDR3 region: CASLGLLGTYEQYF. CDR3 nucleotide sequence: TGTGCCAGCCTAGGACTGCTAGGGACCTACGAGCAGTACTTC. The chain is built from TRBV28 and TRBJ2-7; a possible D gene is TRBD2 (5 bases). The V end was cut by 8 bases, the J end by 2 bases, with 16 bases between. Germline V gives CDR1 MDHEN, CDR2 SYDVKM. This CDR3 comprises 14 residues.